This TCR beta chain was captured in a study of blood T cell repertoires in COVID-19. This clone has only one observation. The V segment lost 8 bases and the J segment 3 bases; nucleotides outside the gene matches: 9. The CDR3 contains 15 residues. The germline CDR1 and CDR2 sequences are SNHLY and FYNNEI. Sequenced by immunoSEQ multiplex PCR; TCRdb stores in-frame clones only, minus some. The table includes roughly 150,000 clones, 79% detected once. The specimen was PBMCs or T cells enriched from blood (not recorded which). The chain has TRBV2 and TRBJ1-4; TRBD1 matches 7 bases. The receptor was derived from a woman aged 65 to 85 in a cohort exposed to, infected with or recovered from COVID-19 (not recorded which). The CDR3 bases are TGTGCCAGCTGCCGGGACAGTCAAGCTAATGAAAAACTGTTTTTT. It is translated as CASCRDSQANEKLFF.